The clone carrying this T cell receptor beta chain has more than one count but fewer than ten. Its antigen is as yet unknown. The data are from a study of radiation and T cells in renal cell carcinoma. Study information: Nephrectomy followed 15 Gy stereotactic body radiation by 4 weeks.

Study-wide points: Baseline intratumoral clonotype presence is unknown without pretreatment biopsies. Top tumor clonotypes rose in blood 2 weeks post-radiation, then contracted.

Time point of the sample: blood 2 weeks post-SBRT. Indicated treatment: 15 Gy SBRT to primary tumor, nephrectomy 4 weeks later. Libraries were prepared by immunoSEQ multiplex PCR; TCRdb keeps only in-frame clonotypes and omits some of them. Of about 130,000 clones listed, 81% are singletons. The germline V gene encodes CDR1 SQVTM and CDR2 ANQGSEA. The germline V and J ends were trimmed by 0 bases and 13 bases, with 12 bases remaining between them. This CDR3 is built from 12 residues. The specimen comprised blood, sampled from a patient whose treatment included radiotherapy and nephrectomy. The clonotype originates from a man aged 45 to 65 with renal cell carcinoma. The chain employs TRBV29-1 and TRBJ2-2, with D possibly matching TRBD2 (5 bases). This CDR3 reads CSVEDRLLGLFF. As DNA, the CDR3 is TGCAGCGTTGAAGACAGACTACTGGGGCTGTTTTTT.